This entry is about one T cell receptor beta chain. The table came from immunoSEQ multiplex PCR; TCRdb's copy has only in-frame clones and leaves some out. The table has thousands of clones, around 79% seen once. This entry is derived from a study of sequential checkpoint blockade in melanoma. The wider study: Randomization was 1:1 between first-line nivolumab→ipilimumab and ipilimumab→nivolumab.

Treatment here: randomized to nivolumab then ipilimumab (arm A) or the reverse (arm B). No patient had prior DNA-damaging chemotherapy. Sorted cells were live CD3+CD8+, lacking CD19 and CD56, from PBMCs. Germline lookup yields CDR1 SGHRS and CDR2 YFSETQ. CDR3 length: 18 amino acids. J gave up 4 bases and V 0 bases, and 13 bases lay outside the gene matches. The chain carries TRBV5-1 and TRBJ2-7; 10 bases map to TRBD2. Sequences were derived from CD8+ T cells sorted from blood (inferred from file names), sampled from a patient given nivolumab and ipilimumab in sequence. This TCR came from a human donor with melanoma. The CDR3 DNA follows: TGCGCCAGCAGCTTGGATGCTAGCGGGAGTGGGCCCTTGTACGAGCAGTACTTC. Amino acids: CASSLDASGSGPLYEQYF.